The present entry profiles one T cell receptor (beta chain) with its context. V dropped 3 bases and J dropped 0; count of bases not matched to a gene: 5. The CDR3 is 16 residues long. Germline CDR1 is SGHRS and CDR2 is YFSETQ. This sample is part of a study of shared clonotypes between healthy human individuals. Study information: Three plates were used per donor for CD4 naive, three for CD4 memory, two for CD8 naive and one for CD8 memory.

Authors' analysis steps: Filtering differed because ImmunoSEQ produced junction-only sequences that carried no quality scores. This table comes from immunoSEQ multiplex PCR, and its TCRdb copy is limited to in-frame clones, with some not included. That table furnishes V, J and clone size, whereas the DNA furnished D and trimming. The sample shows 1.6 million or so clones, 96% of them seen only once. This TCR derives from a man under 40 in good health. The genes are TRBV5-1 and TRBJ2-5, with 10 bases matching TRBD2. The sequenced sample was naive CD4+ T cells sorted from blood. Subset in this sample: CD45RA+ positively selected. CDR3 protein: CASSWIAGGNQETQYF. The CDR3, as DNA: TGCGCCAGCAGCTGGATAGCGGGAGGCAACCAAGAGACCCAGTACTTC.